A selection of T cell receptor beta chains follows, all from one sample in a study of cytomegalovirus exposure and HLA in healthy donors. The repertoire was sequenced with immunoSEQ multiplex PCR; TCRdb's copy has only in-frame clones and lacks some. The data show more than 85,000 clones, with about 73% seen just once and roughly 1.3% held by the top ten. The sequenced material came from PBMCs. The receptors were gathered from a woman younger than 45 in good health and CMV-seronegative. Both conserved end residues are part of each CDR3. The D gene is left open where the match is weak. The size of a clone is reported for some rows only, either as once, few or many, or as a class for expanded clones.

clone size	V gene	D gene	J gene	CDR3 protein	CDR3 DNA
-	TRBV28	-	TRBJ1-5	CASSFRAGLQPQHF	TGTGCCAGCAGTTTTCGGGCAGGGCTCCAGCCCCAGCATTTT
-	TRBV4-3	TRBD2	TRBJ2-1	CASSPDWEGYNEQFF	TGCGCCAGCAGCCCCGATTGGGAGGGCTACAATGAGCAGTTCTTC
-	TRBV5-1	-	TRBJ1-2	CASSLALGQGSYTF	TGCGCCAGCAGCTTGGCCCTTGGTCAGGGAAGCTACACCTTC
-	TRBV7-9	-	TRBJ2-3	CASSRGSGGTDTQYF	TGTGCCAGCAGCCGGGGTTCGGGTGGCACAGATACGCAGTATTTT
-	TRBV28	-	TRBJ1-2	CASSFQNRVGGYTF	TGTGCCAGCAGTTTCCAAAACAGGGTGGGAGGCTACACCTTC
once	TRBV30	TRBD2	TRBJ2-7	CAWSDLERENSYEQYF	TGTGCCTGGAGTGATTTGGAGCGGGAGAACTCCTACGAGCAGTACTTC
-	TRBV4-2	TRBD2	TRBJ2-3	CASSQDPPSGMEDTQYF	TGTGCCAGCAGCCAAGACCCCCCTAGCGGGATGGAAGATACGCAGTATTTT
-	TRBV14	-	TRBJ1-6	CASSQDPWTENSYNSPLHF	TGTGCCAGCAGCCAAGATCCCTGGACAGAGAACTCCTATAATTCACCCCTCCACTTT
few	TRBV19	TRBD1	TRBJ2-2	CASSIGTGWTGELFF	TGTGCCAGTAGTATTGGGACAGGGTGGACCGGGGAGCTGTTTTTT
-	TRBV9	-	TRBJ2-1	CASSTEWESENEQFF	TGTGCCAGCAGCACAGAGTGGGAGTCCGAGAATGAGCAGTTCTTC
once	TRBV6-5	TRBD1	TRBJ1-1	CASNQQGARTEAFF	TGTGCCAGCAATCAACAGGGGGCTCGAACTGAAGCTTTCTTT
-	TRBV5-4	-	TRBJ1-2	CAGGDDYGYTF	TGTGCCGGCGGGGACGACTATGGCTACACCTTC
-	TRBV7-9	TRBD1	TRBJ1-5	CASSASTGIQPQHF	TGTGCCAGCAGCGCCTCGACAGGGATTCAGCCCCAGCATTTT
-	TRBV4-2	-	TRBJ2-7	CASSQDGYEQYF	TGTGCCAGCAGCCAAGACGGCTACGAGCAGTACTTC
-	TRBV30	-	TRBJ2-1	CAWSKGLSYNEQFF	TGTGCCTGGAGTAAGGGACTTTCTTACAATGAGCAGTTCTTC
-	TRBV25-1	-	TRBJ2-1	CASNRNSYNEQFF	TGTGCCAGCAACAGAAATTCCTACAATGAGCAGTTCTTC
-	TRBV4-2	-	TRBJ1-3	CASSRKGDSGNTIYF	TGTGCCAGCAGCCGTAAAGGGGACTCTGGAAACACCATATATTTT
-	TRBV12-5	TRBD1	TRBJ2-3	CASGLIEGALETDTQYF	TGTGCTAGTGGCCTGATCGAGGGGGCGCTTGAAACAGATACGCAGTATTTT
-	TRBV29-1	TRBD1	TRBJ1-1	CSVDRTGVNTEAFF	TGCAGCGTTGACCGTACAGGGGTTAACACTGAAGCTTTCTTT
-	TRBV5-6	TRBD2	TRBJ2-3	CASSFLGRGDTDTQYF	TGTGCCAGCAGCTTTCTAGGACGGGGGGACACAGATACGCAGTATTTT
-	TRBV4-3	-	TRBJ2-7	CASSPGRGLSYEQYF	TGCGCCAGCAGCCCCGGTAGGGGCCTCTCCTACGAGCAGTACTTC
-	TRBV29-1	-	TRBJ2-5	CSVEGLEMIETQYF	TGCAGCGTTGAAGGATTAGAAATGATAGAGACCCAGTACTTC
-	TRBV4-1	-	TRBJ1-2	CASSRPGDLGEGYTF	TGCGCCAGCAGCCGCCCGGGGGACTTAGGGGAGGGCTACACCTTC
-	TRBV15	TRBD1	TRBJ1-1	CATSRDGNRGGYTEAFF	TGTGCCACCAGCAGAGATGGAAACAGGGGGGGGTACACTGAAGCTTTCTTT
once	TRBV19	-	TRBJ2-7	CASTGGQFDEQYF	TGTGCCAGTACAGGAGGACAGTTCGACGAGCAGTACTTC
-	TRBV14	TRBD1	TRBJ1-4	CASSPGGTGGEKLFF	TGTGCCAGCAGCCCCGGTGGGACAGGGGGTGAAAAACTGTTTTTT
-	TRBV30	TRBD2	TRBJ2-3	CAWSVPPSGSADTQYF	TGTGCCTGGAGTGTACCGCCTAGCGGGAGTGCAGATACGCAGTATTTT
-	TRBV4-3	TRBD1	TRBJ2-3	CASSQDPGTGFADTQYF	TGCGCCAGCAGCCAAGATCCTGGGACAGGGTTTGCAGATACGCAGTATTTT
-	TRBV6-1	TRBD1	TRBJ2-7	CASRRGQGALDEQYF	TGTGCCAGCAGGAGGGGACAGGGGGCGCTCGACGAGCAGTACTTC
-	TRBV30	-	TRBJ1-1	CAWSQGGETTEAFF	TGTGCCTGGAGTCAAGGGGGGGAGACCACTGAAGCTTTCTTT
-	TRBV7-9	TRBD1	TRBJ1-1	CASSQTGGSEAFF	TGTGCCAGCAGCCAAACAGGGGGCTCTGAAGCTTTCTTT
-	TRBV28	-	TRBJ2-7	CASSLWALGHPGTYEQYF	TGTGCCAGCAGTTTATGGGCCCTAGGGCACCCGGGGACCTACGAGCAGTACTTC
-	TRBV28	TRBD1	TRBJ1-1	CASSFGTALNTEAFF	TGTGCCAGCAGTTTTGGGACAGCGCTTAACACTGAAGCTTTCTTT